This TCR beta chain originates from a study of T-cell memory formation after mild COVID-19. Study-wide findings and caveats: There was a balanced CD4/CD8 profile in clones contracting day 15 to 85, and later expanders leaned CD4+.

Comments on this clonotype: Its antigen is unidentified.

Germline V CDR1 and CDR2: MGHRA, YSYEKL. The CDR3 extends over 15 amino acids. V lost 4 bases, J lost 4 bases, and 7 bases stayed unmatched. TCRdb reprocessed the 5' RACE reads with MiXCR, giving one entry per CDR3 protein. This table holds about 500,000 distinct CDR3 sequences, around 21% found once. The sequence came from an adult woman who had mild COVID-19 (a few samples of this study predate the infection). Cell type and time point are not known. The genes are TRBV4-1 and TRBJ1-1; 9 bases are a match to TRBD1. Sequencing input: PBMCs or a T cell subset sorted from them (not recorded which). The CDR3 spells CASSLRQGELTEAFF. CDR3 in DNA: TGCGCCAGCAGCCTACGACAGGGGGAGCTCACTGAAGCTTTCTTT.